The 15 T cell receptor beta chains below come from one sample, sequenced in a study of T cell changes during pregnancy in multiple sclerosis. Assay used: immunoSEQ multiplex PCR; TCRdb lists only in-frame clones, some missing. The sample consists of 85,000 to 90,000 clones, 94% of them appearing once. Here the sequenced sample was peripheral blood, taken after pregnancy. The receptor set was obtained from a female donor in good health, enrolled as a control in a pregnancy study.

The CDR3 spells CASSSGVDDATDTQYF. The CDR3 nucleotides read TGTGCCAGCAGCTCAGGGGTGGACGACGCTACAGATACGCAGTATTTT. The chain joins TRBV9 to TRBJ2-3; D might be TRBD1 (6 bases). The V and J ends lost 4 bases and 3 bases respectively, with 18 bases between them. The germline gives CDR1 SGDLS, CDR2 YYNGEE. CDR3 size: 16 residues.

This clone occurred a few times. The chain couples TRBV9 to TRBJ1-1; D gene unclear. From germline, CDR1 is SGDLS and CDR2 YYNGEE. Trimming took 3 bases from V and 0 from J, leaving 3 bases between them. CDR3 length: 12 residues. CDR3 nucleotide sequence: TGTGCCAGCAGCGCAATGAACACTGAAGCTTTCTTT. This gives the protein CASSAMNTEAFF.

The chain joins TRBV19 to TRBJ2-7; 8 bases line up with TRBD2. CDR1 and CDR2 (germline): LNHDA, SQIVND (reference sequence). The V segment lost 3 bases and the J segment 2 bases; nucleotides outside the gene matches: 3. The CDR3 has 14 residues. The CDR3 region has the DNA TGTGCCAGTAGTATCACTAGCGGCCCCTACGAGCAGTACTTC. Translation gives CASSITSGPYEQYF.

In DNA, the CDR3 is TGTGCCATCAGGGGACTAGTTCTCGAGCAGTACTTC. It is translated as CAIRGLVLEQYF. The chain joins TRBV10-3 to TRBJ2-7, with 8 bases matching TRBD2. The CDR3 has 12 amino acids. Trimming removed 6 bases from V and 6 bases from J; junction bases left unmatched: 4. Germline CDR1 and CDR2: ENHRY and SYGVKD.

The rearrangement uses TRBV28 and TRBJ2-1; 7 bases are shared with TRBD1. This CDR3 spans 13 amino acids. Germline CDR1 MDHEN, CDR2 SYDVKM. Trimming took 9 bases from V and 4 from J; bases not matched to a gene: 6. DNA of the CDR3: TGTGCCAGTTCGGGACAGCCGTACAATGAGCAGTTCTTC. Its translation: CASSGQPYNEQFF.

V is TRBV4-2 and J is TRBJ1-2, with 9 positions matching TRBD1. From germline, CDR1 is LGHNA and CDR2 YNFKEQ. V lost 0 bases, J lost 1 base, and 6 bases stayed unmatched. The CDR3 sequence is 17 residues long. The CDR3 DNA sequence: TGTGCCAGCAGCCAAGATTCCCGGGACAGGGTTAACTATGGCTACACCTTC. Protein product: CASSQDSRDRVNYGYTF.

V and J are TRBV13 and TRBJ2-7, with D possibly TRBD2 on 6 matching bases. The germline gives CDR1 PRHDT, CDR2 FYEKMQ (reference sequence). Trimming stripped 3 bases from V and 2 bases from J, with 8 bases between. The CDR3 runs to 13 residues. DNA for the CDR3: TGTGCCAGCAGCTTGGGGGGTACCTACGAGCAGTACTTC. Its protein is CASSLGGTYEQYF.

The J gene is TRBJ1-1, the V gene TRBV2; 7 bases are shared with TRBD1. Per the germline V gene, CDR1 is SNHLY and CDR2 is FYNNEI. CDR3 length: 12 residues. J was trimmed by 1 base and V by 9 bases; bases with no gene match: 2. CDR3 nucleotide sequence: TGTGCCAGGACAGGGTCGAACACTGAAGCTTTCTTT. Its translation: CARTGSNTEAFF.

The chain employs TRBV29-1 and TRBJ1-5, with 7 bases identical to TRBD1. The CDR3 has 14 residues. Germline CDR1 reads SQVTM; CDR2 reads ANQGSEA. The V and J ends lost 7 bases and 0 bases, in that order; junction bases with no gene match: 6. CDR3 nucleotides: TGCAGCGCATGGACAGGCCATAGCAATCAGCCCCAGCATTTT. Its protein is CSAWTGHSNQPQHF.

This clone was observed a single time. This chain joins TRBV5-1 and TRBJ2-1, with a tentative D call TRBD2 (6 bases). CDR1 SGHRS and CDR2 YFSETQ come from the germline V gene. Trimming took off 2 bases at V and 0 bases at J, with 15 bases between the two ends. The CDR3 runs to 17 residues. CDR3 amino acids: CASSLGTQEGSYNEQFF. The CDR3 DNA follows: TGCGCCAGCAGCTTAGGGACTCAGGAAGGCTCCTACAATGAGCAGTTCTTC.

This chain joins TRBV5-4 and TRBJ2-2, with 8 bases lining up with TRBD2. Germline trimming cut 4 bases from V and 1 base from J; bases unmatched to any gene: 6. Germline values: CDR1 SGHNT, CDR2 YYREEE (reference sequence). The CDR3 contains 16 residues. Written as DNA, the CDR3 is TGTGCCAGCAGCCCGAGGGGACTAGAGAACACCGGGGAGCTGTTTTTT. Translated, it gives CASSPRGLENTGELFF.

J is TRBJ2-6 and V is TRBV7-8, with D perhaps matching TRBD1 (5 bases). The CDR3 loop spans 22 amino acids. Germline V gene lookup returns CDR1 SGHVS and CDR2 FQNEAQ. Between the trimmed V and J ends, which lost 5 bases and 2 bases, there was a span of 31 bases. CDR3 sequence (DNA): TGTGCCAGCAGCCTCATCCGGATCCTCGAAAAGCAGGGTGGCCCTGGGGCCAACGTCCTGACTTTC. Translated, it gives CASSLIRILEKQGGPGANVLTF.

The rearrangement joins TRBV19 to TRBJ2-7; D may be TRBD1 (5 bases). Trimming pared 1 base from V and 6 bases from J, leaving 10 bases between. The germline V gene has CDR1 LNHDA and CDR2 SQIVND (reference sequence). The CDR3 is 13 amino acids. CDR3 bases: TGTGCCAGTAGTATAGCGTTGGGGCGCGAGCAGTACTTC. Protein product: CASSIALGREQYF.

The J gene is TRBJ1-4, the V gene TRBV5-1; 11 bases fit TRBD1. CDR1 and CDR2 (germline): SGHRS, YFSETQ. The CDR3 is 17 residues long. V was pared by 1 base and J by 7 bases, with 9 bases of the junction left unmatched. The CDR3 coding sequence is TGCGCCAGCAGCTTGTCTCGCCCGGGACAGGGGGGTGAAAAACTGTTTTTT. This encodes CASSLSRPGQGGEKLFF.

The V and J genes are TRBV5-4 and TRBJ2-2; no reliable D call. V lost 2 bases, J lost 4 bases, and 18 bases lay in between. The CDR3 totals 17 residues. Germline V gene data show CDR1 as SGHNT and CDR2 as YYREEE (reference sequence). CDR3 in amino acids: CASSFPTGSIATGELFF. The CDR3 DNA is TGTGCCAGCAGCTTCCCGACTGGTAGCATCGCCACCGGGGAGCTGTTTTTT. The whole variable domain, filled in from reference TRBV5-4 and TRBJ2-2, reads ETGVTQSPTHLIKTRGQQVTLRCSSQSGHNTVSWYQQALGQGPQFIFQYYREEENGRGNFPPRFSGLQFPNYSSELNVNALELDDSALYLCASSFPTGSIATGELFFGEGSRLTVL.